The source of this TCR beta chain is a study of control samples from healthy donors and cancer patients. The assay was immunoSEQ multiplex PCR, and TCRdb's table has in-frame clones only and misses some. This repertoire shows about 270,000 clones, around 79% found once; its top ten account for more than 10%. Germline V gene data show CDR1 as SGHVS and CDR2 as FQNEAQ. This CDR3 contains 15 residues. The germline V and J ends were trimmed by 5 bases and 0 bases, with 10 bases remaining between them. The V call is TRBV7-8, the J call TRBJ1-4; D is unresolved. The specimen sequenced was PBMCs. The sequence came from a woman in her sixties with lung cancer. Here the CDR3 reads CASSLGGTTNEKLFF. The DNA of the CDR3 is TGTGCCAGCAGCCTCGGTGGCACAACTAATGAAAAACTGTTTTTT.